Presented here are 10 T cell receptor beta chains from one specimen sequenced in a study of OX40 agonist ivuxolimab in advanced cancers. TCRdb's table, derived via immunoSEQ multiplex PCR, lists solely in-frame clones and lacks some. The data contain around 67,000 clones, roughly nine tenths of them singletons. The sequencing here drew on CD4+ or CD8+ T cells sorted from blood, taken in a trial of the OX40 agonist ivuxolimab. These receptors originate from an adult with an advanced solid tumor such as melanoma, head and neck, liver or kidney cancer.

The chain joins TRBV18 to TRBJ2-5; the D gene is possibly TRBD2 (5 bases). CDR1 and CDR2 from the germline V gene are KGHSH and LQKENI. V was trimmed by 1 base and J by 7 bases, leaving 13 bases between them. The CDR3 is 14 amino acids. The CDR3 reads CASSPLVDYGTQYF. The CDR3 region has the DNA TGTGCCAGCTCACCACTGGTTGACTACGGGACCCAGTACTTC.

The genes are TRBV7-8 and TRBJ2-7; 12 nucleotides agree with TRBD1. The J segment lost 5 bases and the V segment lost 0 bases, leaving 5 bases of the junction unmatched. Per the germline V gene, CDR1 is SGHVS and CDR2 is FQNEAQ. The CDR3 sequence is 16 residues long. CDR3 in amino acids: CASSLARDRGRNEQYF. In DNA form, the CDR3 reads TGTGCCAGCAGCTTAGCCCGGGACAGGGGGCGGAACGAGCAGTACTTC. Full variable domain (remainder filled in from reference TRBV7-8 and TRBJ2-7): GAGVSQSPRYKVAKRGQDVALRCDPISGHVSLFWYQQALGQGPEFLTYFQNEAQLDKSGLPSDRFFAERPEGSVSTLKIQRTQQEDSAVYLCASSLARDRGRNEQYFGPGTRLTVT.

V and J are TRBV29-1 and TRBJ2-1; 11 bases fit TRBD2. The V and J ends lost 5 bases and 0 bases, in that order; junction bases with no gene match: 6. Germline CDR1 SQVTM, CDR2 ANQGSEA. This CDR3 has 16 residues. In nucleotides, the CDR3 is TGCAGCGTTACCGGACTAGCGGGTAGCTCCTACAATGAGCAGTTCTTC. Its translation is CSVTGLAGSSYNEQFF.

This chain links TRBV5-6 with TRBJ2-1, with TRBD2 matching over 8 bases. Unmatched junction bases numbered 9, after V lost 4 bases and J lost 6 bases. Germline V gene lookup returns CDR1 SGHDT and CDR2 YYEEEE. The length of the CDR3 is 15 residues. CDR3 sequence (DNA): TGTGCCAGCAGCCCTTTTGCGGGAGGAGTCAATGAGCAGTTCTTC. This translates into CASSPFAGGVNEQFF. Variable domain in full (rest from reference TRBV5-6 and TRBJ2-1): DAGVTQSPTHLIKTRGQQVTLRCSPKSGHDTVSWYQQALGQGPQFIFQYYEEEERQRGNFPDRFSGHQFPNYSSELNVNALLLGDSALYLCASSPFAGGVNEQFFGPGTRLTVL.

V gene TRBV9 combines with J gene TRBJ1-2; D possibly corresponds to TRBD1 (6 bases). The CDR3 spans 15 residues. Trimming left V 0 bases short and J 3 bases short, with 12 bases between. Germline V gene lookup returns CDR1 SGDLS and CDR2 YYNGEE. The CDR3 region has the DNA TGTGCCAGCAGCGTAGTAGACAGGCCCGACTATGGCTACACCTTC. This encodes CASSVVDRPDYGYTF.

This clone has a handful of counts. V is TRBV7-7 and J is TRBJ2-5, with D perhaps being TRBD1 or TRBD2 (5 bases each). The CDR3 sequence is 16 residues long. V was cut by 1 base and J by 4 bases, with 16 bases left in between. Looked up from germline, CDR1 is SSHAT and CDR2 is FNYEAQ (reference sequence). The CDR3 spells CASSLGGVAGGETQYF. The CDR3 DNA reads TGTGCCAGCAGCTTAGGGGGTGTAGCTGGGGGAGAGACCCAGTACTTC.

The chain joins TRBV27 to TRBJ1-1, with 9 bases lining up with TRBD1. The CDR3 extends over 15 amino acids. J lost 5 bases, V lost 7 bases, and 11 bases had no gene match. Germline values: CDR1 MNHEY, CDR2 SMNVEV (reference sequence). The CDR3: CASKGGTGTGTEAFF. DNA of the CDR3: TGTGCCAGCAAGGGCGGGACAGGGACGGGAACTGAAGCTTTCTTT.

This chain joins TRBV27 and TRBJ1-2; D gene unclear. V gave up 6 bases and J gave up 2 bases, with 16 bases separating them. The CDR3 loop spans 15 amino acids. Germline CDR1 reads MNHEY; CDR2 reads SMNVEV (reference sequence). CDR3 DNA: TGTGCCAGCAGAGCCCAAAGAGCGGGGAACTATGGCTACACCTTC. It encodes CASRAQRAGNYGYTF.

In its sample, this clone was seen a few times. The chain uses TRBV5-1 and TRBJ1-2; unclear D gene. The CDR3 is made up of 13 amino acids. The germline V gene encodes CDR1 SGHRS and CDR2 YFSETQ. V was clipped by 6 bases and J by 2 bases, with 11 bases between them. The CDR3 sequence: CASNIGTNYGYTF. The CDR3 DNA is TGCGCCAGCAATATCGGCACCAACTATGGCTACACCTTC.

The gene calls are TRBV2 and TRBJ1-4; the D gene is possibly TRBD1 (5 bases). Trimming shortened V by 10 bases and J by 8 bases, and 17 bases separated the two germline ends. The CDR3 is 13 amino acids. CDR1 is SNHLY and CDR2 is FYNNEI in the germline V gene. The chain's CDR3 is CATHRLGVEKLFF. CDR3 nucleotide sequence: TGTGCCACACACAGGCTTGGGGTGGAAAAACTGTTTTTT.